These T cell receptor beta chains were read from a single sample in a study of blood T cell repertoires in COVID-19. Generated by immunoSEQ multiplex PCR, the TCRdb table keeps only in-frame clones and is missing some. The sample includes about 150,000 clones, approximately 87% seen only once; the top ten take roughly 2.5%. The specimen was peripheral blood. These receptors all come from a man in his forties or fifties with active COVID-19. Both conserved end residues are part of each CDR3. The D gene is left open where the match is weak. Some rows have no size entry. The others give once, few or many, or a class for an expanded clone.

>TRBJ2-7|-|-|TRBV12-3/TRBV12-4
CASSRADRREQYF
TGTGCCAGCAGCCGAGCTGACAGGAGGGAGCAGTACTTC
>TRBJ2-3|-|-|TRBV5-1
CASNAGLDTDTQYF
TGCGCCAGCAACGCAGGACTTGACACAGATACGCAGTATTTT
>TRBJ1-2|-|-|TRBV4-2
CASSQHREKDGYTF
TGTGCCAGCAGCCAACACAGGGAAAAGGATGGCTACACCTTC
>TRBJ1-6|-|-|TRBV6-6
CASSGQGPDNSPLHF
TGTGCCAGCAGTGGGCAGGGCCCTGATAATTCACCCCTCCACTTT
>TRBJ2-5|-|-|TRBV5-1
CASSLGAGETQYF
TGCGCCAGCAGCTTGGGAGCCGGGGAGACCCAGTACTTC
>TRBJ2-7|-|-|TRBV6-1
CASSETPGGGGYEQYF
TGTGCCAGCAGTGAAACCCCCGGAGGGGGGGGCTACGAGCAGTACTTC
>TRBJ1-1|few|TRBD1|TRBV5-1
CASSLDTGVYAEAFF
TGCGCCAGCAGCTTGGATACAGGGGTCTACGCTGAAGCTTTCTTT
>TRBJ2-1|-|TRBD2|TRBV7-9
CASTDPSGGGYNEQFF
TGTGCCAGCACCGATCCCTCTGGCGGGGGCTACAATGAGCAGTTCTTC
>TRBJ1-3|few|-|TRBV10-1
CASSEKGFSGNTIYF
TGCGCCAGCAGTGAGAAGGGGTTCTCTGGAAACACCATATATTTT
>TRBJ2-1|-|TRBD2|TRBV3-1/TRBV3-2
CASSPAATSGKNEQFF
TGTGCCAGCAGCCCAGCCGCGACTAGCGGGAAGAATGAGCAGTTCTTC
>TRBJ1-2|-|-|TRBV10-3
CAISESWGRNNYGYTF
TGTGCCATCAGTGAGTCTTGGGGCAGGAATAACTATGGCTACACCTTC
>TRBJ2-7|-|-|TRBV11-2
CASSLTQGTYEQYF
TGTGCCAGCAGCTTAACCCAGGGGACCTACGAGCAGTACTTC
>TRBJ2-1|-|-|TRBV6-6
CASSYKTGRRDNEQFF
TGTGCCAGCAGTTACAAGACAGGCCGCAGGGACAATGAGCAGTTCTTC
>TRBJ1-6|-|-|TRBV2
CASTGGGSAGAVSYNSPLHF
TGTGCCAGCACCGGCGGAGGTTCCGCAGGGGCGGTTTCCTATAATTCACCCCTCCACTTT
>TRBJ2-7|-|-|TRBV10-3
CAISERPQGSYEQYF
TGTGCCATCAGTGAACGCCCACAGGGATCCTACGAGCAGTACTTC
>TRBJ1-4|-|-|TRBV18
CASSPSLGGGREKLFF
TGTGCCAGCTCCCCGAGCTTGGGAGGAGGAAGAGAAAAACTGTTTTTT
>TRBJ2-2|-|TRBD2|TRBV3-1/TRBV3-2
CASSRLTSGGSGELFF
TGTGCCAGCAGCCGCCTAACTAGCGGGGGATCCGGGGAGCTGTTTTTT
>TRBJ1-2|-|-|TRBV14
CASSRQAGGYTF
TGTGCCAGCAGCAGACAGGCCGGCGGCTACACCTTC
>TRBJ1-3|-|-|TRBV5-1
CASSLVGGSGNTIYF
TGCGCCAGCAGCTTGGTGGGGGGCTCTGGAAACACCATATATTTT
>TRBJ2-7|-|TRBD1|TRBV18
CASSPSTGGNEQYF
TGTGCCAGCTCACCATCGACAGGGGGCAACGAGCAGTACTTC
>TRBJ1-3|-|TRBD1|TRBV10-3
CAISGNPGGRSGNTIYF
TGTGCCATCAGTGGAAACCCAGGGGGCCGCTCTGGAAACACCATATATTTT
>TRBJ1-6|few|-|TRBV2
CASRGGGAGSPLHF
TGTGCCAGCAGGGGAGGCGGGGCGGGCTCACCCCTCCACTTT
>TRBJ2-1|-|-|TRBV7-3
CASSLGQGGYNEQFF
TGTGCCAGCAGCTTAGGGCAGGGGGGATACAATGAGCAGTTCTTC
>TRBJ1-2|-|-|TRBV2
CASTYNYGYTF
TGTGCCAGCACGTATAACTATGGCTACACCTTC
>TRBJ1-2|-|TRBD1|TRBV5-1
CASSPGTGWDYGYTF
TGCGCCAGCAGCCCGGGGACAGGGTGGGACTATGGCTACACCTTC
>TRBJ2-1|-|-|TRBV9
CASSAAQQDMASYNEQFF
TGTGCCAGCAGTGCAGCTCAACAGGACATGGCCTCCTACAATGAGCAGTTCTTC
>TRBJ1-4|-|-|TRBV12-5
CASGHGGEKLFF
TGTGCTAGTGGCCATGGGGGGGAAAAACTGTTTTTT
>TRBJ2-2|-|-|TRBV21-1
CASSKSGGNDAGELFF
TGTGCCAGCAGCAAGTCGGGGGGTAACGACGCCGGGGAGCTGTTTTTT
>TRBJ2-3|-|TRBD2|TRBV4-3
CASSSRAGGLDTQYF
TGCGCCAGCAGCTCTCGAGCGGGGGGGTTAGATACGCAGTATTTT
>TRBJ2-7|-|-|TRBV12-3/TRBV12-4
CASSTDRNEQYF
TGTGCCAGCAGTACGGACAGAAACGAGCAGTACTTC
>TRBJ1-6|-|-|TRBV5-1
CASSFTGRGNSPLHF
TGCGCCAGCAGCTTTACGGGTCGAGGGAATTCACCCCTCCACTTT
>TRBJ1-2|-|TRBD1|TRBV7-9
CASSLTGAGYTF
TGTGCCAGCAGCTTGACAGGGGCAGGCTACACCTTC
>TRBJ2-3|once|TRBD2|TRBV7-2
CASSSPVGGGFTDTQYF
TGTGCCAGCAGCTCTCCAGTCGGCGGGGGATTCACAGATACGCAGTATTTT
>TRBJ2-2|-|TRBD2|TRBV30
CAFYGGRGNTGELFF
TGTGCCTTCTACGGGGGGAGGGGGAACACCGGGGAGCTGTTTTTT
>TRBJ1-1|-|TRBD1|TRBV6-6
CASSRQGARNTEAFF
TGTGCCAGCAGCCGACAGGGGGCAAGGAACACTGAAGCTTTCTTT
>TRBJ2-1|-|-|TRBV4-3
CASSQEGLINEQFF
TGCGCCAGCAGCCAAGAGGGGCTAATCAATGAGCAGTTCTTC
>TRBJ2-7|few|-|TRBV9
CASSDGLSYEQYF
TGTGCCAGCAGTGATGGGCTTTCCTACGAGCAGTACTTC
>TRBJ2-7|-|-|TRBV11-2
CASSSSGAREQYF
TGTGCCAGCAGCTCGTCAGGGGCCCGCGAGCAGTACTTC
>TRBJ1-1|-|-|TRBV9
CASSGVEEAFF
TGTGCCAGCAGCGGAGTTGAAGAAGCTTTCTTT
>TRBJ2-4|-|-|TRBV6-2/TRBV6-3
CASSPRRLGAKNIQYF
TGTGCCAGCAGTCCCCGTAGACTTGGGGCCAAAAACATTCAGTACTTC
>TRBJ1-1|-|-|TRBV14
CASSQVGVRETAFF
TGTGCCAGCAGCCAAGTCGGGGTAAGGGAGACAGCTTTCTTT
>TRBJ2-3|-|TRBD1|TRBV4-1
CASSPTPPWTGGRTDTQYF
TGCGCCAGCAGCCCAACCCCCCCTTGGACAGGGGGCAGGACAGATACGCAGTATTTT